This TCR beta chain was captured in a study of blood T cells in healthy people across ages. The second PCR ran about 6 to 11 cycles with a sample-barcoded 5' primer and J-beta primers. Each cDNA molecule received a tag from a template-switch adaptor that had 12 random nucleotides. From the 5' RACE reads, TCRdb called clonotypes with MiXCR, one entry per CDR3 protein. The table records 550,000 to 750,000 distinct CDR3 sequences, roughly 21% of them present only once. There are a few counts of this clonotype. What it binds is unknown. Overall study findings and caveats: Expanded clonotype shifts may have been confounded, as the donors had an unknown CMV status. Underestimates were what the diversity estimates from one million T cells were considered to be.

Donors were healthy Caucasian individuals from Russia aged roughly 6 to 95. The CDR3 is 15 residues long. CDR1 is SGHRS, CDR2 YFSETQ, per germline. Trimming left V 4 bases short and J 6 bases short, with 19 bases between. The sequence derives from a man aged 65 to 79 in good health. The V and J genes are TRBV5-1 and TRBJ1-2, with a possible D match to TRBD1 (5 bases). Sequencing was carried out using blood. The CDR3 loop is CASSPQDALGHGYTF. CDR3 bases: TGCGCCAGCAGCCCGCAGGACGCCTTGGGGCATGGCTACACCTTC.